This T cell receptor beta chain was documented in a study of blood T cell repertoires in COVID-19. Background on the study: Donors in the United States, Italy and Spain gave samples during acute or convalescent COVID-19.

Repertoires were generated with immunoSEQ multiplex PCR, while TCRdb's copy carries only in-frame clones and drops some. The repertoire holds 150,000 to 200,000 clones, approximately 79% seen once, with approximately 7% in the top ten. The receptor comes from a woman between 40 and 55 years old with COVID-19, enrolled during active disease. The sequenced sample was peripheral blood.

Written as DNA, the CDR3 is TGTGCCAGCAGCATAAGCGGGGGGGCCGTGAACACCGGGGAGCTGTTTTTT. Amino acids: CASSISGGAVNTGELFF. The rearrangement links TRBV9 to TRBJ2-2; 10 bases agree with TRBD2. This CDR3 comprises 17 residues. Germline CDR1 reads SGDLS; CDR2 reads YYNGEE. Trimming at V came to 4 bases and at J to 1 base, leaving 7 bases not matched to a gene. Supplemented by reference TRBV9 and TRBJ2-2, the full variable domain reads DSGVTQTPKHLITATGQRVTLRCSPRSGDLSVYWYQQSLDQGLQFLIQYYNGEERAKGNILERFSAQQFPDLHSELNLSSLELGDSALYFCASSISGGAVNTGELFFGEGSRLTVL.